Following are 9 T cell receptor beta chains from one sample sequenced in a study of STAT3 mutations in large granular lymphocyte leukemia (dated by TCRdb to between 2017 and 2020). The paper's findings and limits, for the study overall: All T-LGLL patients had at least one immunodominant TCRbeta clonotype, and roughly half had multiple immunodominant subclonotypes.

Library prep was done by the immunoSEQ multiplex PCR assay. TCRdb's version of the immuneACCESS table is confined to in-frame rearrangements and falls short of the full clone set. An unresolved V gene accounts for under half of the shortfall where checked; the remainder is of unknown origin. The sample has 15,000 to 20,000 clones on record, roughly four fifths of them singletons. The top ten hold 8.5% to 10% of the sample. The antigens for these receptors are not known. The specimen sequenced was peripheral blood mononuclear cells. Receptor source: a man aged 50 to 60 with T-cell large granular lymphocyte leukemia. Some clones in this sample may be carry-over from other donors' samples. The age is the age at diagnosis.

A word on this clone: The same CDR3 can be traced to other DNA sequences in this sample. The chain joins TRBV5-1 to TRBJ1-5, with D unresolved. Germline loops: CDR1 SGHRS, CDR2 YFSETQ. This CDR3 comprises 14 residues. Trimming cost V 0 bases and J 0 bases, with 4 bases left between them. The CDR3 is CASSLGVSNQPQHF. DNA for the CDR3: TGCGCCAGCAGCTTGGGAGTTAGCAATCAGCCCCAGCATTTT. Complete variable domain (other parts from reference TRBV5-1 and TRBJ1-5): KAGVTQTPRYLIKTRGQQVTLSCSPISGHRSVSWYQQTPGQGLQFLFEYFSETQRNKGNFPGRFSGRQFSNSRSEMNVSTLELGDSALYLCASSLGVSNQPQHFGDGTRLSIL.

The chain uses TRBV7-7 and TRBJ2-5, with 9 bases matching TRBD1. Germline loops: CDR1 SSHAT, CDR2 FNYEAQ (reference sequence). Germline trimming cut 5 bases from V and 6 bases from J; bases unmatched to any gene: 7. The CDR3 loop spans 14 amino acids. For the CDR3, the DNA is TGTGCCAGCAGCCCCACCGGGACAGGGAAGACCCAGTACTTC. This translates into CASSPTGTGKTQYF.

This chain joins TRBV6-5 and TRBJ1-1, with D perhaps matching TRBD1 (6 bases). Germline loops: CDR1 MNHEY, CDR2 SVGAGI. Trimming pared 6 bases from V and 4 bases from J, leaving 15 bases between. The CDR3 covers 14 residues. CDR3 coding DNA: TGTGCCAGCAGCCCCGGACAGCTTACCACTGAAGCTTTCTTT. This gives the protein CASSPGQLTTEAFF.

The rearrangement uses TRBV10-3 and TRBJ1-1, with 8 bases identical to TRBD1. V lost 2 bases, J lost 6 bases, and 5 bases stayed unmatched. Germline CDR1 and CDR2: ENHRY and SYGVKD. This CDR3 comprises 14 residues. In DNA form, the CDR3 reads TGTGCCATCAGTGAGCCGGACAGGGCTCCTGAAGCTTTCTTT. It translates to CAISEPDRAPEAFF.

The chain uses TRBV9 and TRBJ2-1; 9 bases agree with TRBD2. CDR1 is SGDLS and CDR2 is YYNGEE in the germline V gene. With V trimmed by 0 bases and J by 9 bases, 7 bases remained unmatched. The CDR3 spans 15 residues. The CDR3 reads CASSVEGVAGVEQFF. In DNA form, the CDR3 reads TGTGCCAGCAGCGTAGAAGGGGTAGCGGGAGTTGAGCAGTTCTTC. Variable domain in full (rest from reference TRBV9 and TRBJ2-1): DSGVTQTPKHLITATGQRVTLRCSPRSGDLSVYWYQQSLDQGLQFLIQYYNGEERAKGNILERFSAQQFPDLHSELNLSSLELGDSALYFCASSVEGVAGVEQFFGPGTRLTVL.

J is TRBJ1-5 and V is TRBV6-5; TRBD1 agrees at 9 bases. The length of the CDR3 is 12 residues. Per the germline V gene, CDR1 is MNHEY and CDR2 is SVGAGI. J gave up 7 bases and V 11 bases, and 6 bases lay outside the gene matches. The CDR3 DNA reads TGTGCCGCGGGGACAGGGCGACAGCCCCAGCATTTT. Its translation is CAAGTGRQPQHF.

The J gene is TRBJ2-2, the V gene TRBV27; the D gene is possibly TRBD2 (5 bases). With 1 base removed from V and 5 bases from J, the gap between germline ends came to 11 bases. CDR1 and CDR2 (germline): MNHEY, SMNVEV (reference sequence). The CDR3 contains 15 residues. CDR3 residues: CASSLYPGRTGELFF. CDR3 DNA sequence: TGTGCCAGCAGTTTATATCCGGGAAGGACCGGGGAGCTGTTTTTT.

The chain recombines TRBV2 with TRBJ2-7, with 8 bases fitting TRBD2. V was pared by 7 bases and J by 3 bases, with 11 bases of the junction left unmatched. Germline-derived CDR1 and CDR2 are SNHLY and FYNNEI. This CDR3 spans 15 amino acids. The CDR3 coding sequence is TGTGCCAGCACCCCGGGGGGGACTAGTCTCTACGAGCAGTACTTC. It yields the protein CASTPGGTSLYEQYF.

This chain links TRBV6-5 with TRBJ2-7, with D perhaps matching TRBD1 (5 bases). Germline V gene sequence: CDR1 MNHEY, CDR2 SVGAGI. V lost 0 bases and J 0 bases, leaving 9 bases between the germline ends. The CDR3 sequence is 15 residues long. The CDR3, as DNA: TGTGCCAGCAGTTACTCGAATAGGGGCTCCTACGAGCAGTACTTC. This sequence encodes CASSYSNRGSYEQYF.